Included here is one T cell receptor beta chain sequence, with context. Each donor was healthy, and each was a bone marrow donor. Germline CDR1 reads LNHDA; CDR2 reads SQIVND (reference sequence). The germline V and J ends were trimmed by 7 bases and 2 bases, with 10 bases remaining between them. CDR3 length: 13 residues. The data were taken from a study of cytomegalovirus exposure and HLA in healthy donors. A multiplex PCR was run with 60 Vbeta primers and 13 Jbeta primers. Profiled with immunoSEQ multiplex PCR; TCRdb holds only in-frame clones, not every one. The top ten clones hold roughly 10% of a sample with 130,000 to 150,000 clones, 70% to 85% of them seen once.

The receptor's source is a woman aged 60-70 years in good health and CMV-seropositive. The rearrangement joins TRBV19 to TRBJ2-3; weak D call: TRBD2 (6 bases). The sequenced sample consisted of PBMCs. In DNA, the CDR3 is TGTGCCAGTAATCCGGGGGACACAGATACGCAGTATTTT. Translating gives CASNPGDTDTQYF.